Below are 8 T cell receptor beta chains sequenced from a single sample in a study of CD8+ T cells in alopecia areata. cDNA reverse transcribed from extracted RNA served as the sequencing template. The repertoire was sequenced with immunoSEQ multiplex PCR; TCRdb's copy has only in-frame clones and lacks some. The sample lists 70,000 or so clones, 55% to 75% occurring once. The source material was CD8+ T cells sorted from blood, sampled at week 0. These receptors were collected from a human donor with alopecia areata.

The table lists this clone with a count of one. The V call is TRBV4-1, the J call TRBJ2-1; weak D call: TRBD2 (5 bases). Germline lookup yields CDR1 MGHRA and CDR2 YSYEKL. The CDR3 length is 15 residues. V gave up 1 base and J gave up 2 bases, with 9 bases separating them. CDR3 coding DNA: TGCGCCAGCAGCCAAGCCGGACTCACCTACAATGAGCAGTTCTTC. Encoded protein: CASSQAGLTYNEQFF.

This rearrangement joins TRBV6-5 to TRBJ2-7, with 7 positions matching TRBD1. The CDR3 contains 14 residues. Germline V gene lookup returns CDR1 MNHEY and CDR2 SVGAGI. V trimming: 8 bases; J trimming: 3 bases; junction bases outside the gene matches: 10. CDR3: CASSSGQARYEQYF. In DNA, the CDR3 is TGTGCCAGCTCCTCAGGACAGGCCCGCTACGAGCAGTACTTC.

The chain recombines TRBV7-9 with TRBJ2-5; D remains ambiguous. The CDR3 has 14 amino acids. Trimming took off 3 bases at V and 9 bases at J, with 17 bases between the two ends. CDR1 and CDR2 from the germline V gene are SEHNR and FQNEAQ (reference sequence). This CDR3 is CASSFSLGPMAQYF. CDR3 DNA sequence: TGTGCCAGCAGCTTTTCCTTAGGGCCAATGGCCCAGTACTTC.

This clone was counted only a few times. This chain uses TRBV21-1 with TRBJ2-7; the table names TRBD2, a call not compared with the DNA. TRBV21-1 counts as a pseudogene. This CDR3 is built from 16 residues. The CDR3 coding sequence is TGTGCCAGATTGAGCGGACAGGGTAGAGGACTAGCGGGAGGAACCTTC. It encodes CARLSGQGRGLAGGTF.

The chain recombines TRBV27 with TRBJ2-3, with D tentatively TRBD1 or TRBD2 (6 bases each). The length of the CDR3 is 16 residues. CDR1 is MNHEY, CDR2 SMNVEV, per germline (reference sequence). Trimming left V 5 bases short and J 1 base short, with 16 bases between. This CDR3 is CASSNWRGIGTDTQYF. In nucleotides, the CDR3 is TGTGCCAGCAGTAACTGGAGGGGGATTGGCACAGATACGCAGTATTTT.

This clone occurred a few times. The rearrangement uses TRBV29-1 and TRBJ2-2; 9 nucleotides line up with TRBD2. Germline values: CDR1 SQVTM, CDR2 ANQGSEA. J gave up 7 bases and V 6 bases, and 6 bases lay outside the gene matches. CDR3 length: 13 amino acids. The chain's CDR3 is CSVDSGGGGELFF. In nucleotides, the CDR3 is TGCAGCGTCGATAGCGGGGGAGGCGGGGAGCTGTTTTTT.

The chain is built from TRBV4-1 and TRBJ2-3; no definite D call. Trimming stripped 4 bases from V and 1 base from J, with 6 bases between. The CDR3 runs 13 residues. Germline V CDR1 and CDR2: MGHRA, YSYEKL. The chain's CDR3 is CASSLRGTDTQYF. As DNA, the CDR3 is TGCGCCAGCAGCCTTCGGGGCACAGATACGCAGTATTTT.

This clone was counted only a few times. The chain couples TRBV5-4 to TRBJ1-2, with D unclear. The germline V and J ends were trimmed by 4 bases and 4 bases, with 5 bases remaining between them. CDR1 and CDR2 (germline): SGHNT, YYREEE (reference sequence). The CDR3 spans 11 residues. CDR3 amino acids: CASSTSYGYTF. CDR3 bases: TGTGCCAGCAGCACCAGCTATGGCTACACCTTC.